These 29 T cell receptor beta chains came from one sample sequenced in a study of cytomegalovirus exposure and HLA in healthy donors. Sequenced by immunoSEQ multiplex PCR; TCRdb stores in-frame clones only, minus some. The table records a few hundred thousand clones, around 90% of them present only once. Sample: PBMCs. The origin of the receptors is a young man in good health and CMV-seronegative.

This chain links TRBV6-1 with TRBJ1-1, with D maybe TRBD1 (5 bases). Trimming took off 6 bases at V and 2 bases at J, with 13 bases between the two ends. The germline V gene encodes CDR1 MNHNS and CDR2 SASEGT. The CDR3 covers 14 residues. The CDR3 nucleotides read TGTGCCAGCAGACCGGGACTACCAAACACTGAAGCTTTCTTT. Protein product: CASRPGLPNTEAFF.

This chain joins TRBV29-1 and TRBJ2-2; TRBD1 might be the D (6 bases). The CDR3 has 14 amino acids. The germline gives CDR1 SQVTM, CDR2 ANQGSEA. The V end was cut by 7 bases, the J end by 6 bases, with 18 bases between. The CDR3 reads CSASGDVFPGELFF. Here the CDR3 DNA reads TGCAGCGCTTCAGGGGACGTCTTCCCCGGGGAGCTGTTTTTT.

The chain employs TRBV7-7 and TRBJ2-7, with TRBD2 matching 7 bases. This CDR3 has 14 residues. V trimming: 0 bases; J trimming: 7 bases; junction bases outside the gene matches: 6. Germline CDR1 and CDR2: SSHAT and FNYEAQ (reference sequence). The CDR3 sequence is CASSLALGGGEQYF. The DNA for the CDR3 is TGTGCCAGCAGCTTAGCGCTAGGCGGGGGTGAGCAGTACTTC.

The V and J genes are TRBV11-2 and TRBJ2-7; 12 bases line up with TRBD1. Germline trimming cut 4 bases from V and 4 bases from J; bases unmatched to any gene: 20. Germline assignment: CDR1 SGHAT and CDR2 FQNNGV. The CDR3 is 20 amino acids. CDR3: CASSSEAGTGGGRWLYEQYF. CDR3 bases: TGTGCCAGCAGCTCAGAAGCCGGGACAGGGGGCGGGCGGTGGCTATACGAGCAGTACTTC.

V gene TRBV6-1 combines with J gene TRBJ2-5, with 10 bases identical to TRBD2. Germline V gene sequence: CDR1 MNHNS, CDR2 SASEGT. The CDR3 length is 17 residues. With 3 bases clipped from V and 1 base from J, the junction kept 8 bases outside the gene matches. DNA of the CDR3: TGTGCCAGCAGTGACTGGGGTAGCGGGGGGCGCCAAGAGACCCAGTACTTC. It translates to CASSDWGSGGRQETQYF.

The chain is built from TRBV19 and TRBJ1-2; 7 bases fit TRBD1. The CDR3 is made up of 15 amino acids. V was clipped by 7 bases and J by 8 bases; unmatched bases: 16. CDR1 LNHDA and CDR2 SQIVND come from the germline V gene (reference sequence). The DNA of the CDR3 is TGTGCCAGTACCCAATCCGAGACAGGGCCAGGAGGCTACACCTTC. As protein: CASTQSETGPGGYTF.

This CDR3 reads CASSLGGLTRADTQYF. As DNA, the CDR3 is TGTGCCAGCAGCTTGGGGGGACTAACCCGGGCAGATACGCAGTATTTT. The V call is TRBV5-8, the J call TRBJ2-3, with 7 bases aligning to TRBD2. V was clipped by 0 bases and J by 4 bases; unmatched bases: 8. CDR3 length: 16 amino acids. Germline loops: CDR1 SGHTS, CDR2 YDEGEE.

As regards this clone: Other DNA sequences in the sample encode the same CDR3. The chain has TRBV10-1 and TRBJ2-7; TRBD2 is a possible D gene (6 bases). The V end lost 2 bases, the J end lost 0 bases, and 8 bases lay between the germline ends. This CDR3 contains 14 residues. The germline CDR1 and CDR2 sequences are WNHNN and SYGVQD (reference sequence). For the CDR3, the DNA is TGCGCCAGCAGTGAGGGAGGGAGCTCCTACGAGCAGTACTTC. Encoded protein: CASSEGGSSYEQYF.

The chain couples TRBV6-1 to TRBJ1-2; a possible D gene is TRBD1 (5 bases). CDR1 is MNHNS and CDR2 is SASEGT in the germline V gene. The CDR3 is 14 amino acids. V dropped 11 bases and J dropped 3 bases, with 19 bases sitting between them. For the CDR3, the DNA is TGTGCCGTCCGCGGAGGGCCGGGGGACTATGGCTACACCTTC. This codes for CAVRGGPGDYGYTF.

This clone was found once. In nucleotides, the CDR3 is TGTGCCTGGATCAGGGGCAATGAGCAGTTCTTC. Translating gives CAWIRGNEQFF. The rearrangement uses TRBV30 and TRBJ2-1; D perhaps matches TRBD1 (6 bases). Germline loops: CDR1 GTSNPN, CDR2 SVGIG (reference sequence). With 4 bases removed from V and 6 bases from J, the gap between germline ends came to 7 bases. This CDR3 region has 11 residues.

The CDR3: CASQKGELPYEQYF. In nucleotides, the CDR3 is TGTGCCAGCCAGAAGGGGGAATTACCCTACGAGCAGTACTTC. The chain couples TRBV25-1 to TRBJ2-7; perhaps TRBD1 as D (6 bases). Germline V gives CDR1 MGHDK, CDR2 SYGVNS. V lost 8 bases, J lost 2 bases, and 16 bases lay in between. This CDR3 is 14 amino acids long.

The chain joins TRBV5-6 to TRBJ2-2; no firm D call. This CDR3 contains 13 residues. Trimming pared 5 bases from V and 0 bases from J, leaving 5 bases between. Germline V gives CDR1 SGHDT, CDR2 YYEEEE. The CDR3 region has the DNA TGTGCCAGCAGTACAACGAACACCGGGGAGCTGTTTTTT. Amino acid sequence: CASSTTNTGELFF.

In DNA, the CDR3 is TGTGCCACCAGCAGAACCACTAGGGTACCCTCCTACGAGCAGTACTTC. As protein: CATSRTTRVPSYEQYF. The V call is TRBV15, the J call TRBJ2-7, with D perhaps TRBD2 (5 bases). The V and J ends lost 2 bases and 0 bases respectively, with 14 bases between them. The CDR3 contains 16 residues. Germline V gives CDR1 LNHNV, CDR2 YYDKDF (reference sequence).

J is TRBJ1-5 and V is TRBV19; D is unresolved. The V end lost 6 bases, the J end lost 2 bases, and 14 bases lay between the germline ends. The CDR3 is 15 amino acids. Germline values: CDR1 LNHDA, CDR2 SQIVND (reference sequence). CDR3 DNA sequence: TGTGCCAGTAGAGAGGGAGGGATTGGCAATCAGCCCCAGCATTTT. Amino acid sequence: CASREGGIGNQPQHF. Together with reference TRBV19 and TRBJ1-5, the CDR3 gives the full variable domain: DGGITQSPKYLFRKEGQNVTLSCEQNLNHDAMYWYRQDPGQGLRLIYYSQIVNDFQKGDIAEGYSVSREKKESFPLTVTSAQKNPTAFYLCASREGGIGNQPQHFGDGTRLSIL.

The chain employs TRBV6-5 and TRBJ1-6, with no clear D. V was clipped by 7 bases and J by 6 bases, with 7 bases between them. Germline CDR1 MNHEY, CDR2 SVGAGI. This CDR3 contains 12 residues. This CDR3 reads CASTNSNSPLHF. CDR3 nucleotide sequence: TGTGCCAGCACCAACAGTAATTCACCCCTCCACTTT.

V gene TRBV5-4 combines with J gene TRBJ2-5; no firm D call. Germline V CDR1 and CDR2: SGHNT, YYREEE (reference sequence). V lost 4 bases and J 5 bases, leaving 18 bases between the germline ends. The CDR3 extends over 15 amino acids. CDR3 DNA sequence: TGTGCCAGCAGCCGACCGACTTCGGCTACGGAGACCCAGTACTTC. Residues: CASSRPTSATETQYF. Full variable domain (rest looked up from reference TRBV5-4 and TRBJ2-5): ETGVTQSPTHLIKTRGQQVTLRCSSQSGHNTVSWYQQALGQGPQFIFQYYREEENGRGNFPPRFSGLQFPNYSSELNVNALELDDSALYLCASSRPTSATETQYFGPGTRLLVL.

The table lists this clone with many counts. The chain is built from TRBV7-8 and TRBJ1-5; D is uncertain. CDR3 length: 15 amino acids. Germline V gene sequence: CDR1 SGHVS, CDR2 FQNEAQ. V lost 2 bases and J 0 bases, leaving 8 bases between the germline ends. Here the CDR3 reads CASSLYGDSNQPQHF. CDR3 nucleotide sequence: TGTGCCAGCAGCTTATACGGGGATAGCAATCAGCCCCAGCATTTT. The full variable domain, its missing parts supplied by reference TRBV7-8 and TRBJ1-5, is GAGVSQSPRYKVAKRGQDVALRCDPISGHVSLFWYQQALGQGPEFLTYFQNEAQLDKSGLPSDRFFAERPEGSVSTLKIQRTQQEDSAVYLCASSLYGDSNQPQHFGDGTRLSIL.

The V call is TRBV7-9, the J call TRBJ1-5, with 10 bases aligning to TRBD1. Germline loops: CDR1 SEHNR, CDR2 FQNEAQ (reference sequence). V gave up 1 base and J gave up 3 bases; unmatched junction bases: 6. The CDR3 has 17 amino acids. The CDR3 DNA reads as TGTGCCAGCAGCTTAGGAGCTGGGACAGGGGTCAATCAGCCCCAGCATTTT. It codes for CASSLGAGTGVNQPQHF.

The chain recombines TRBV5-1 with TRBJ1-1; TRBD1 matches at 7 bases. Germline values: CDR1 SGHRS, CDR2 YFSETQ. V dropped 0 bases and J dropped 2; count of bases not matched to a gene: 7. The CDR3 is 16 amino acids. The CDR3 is CASSLASTGLNTEAFF. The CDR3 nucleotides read TGCGCCAGCAGCTTGGCGTCGACAGGGCTCAACACTGAAGCTTTCTTT.

The CDR3 here is CAWLSLGGSETQYF. CDR3 nucleotide sequence: TGTGCCTGGCTATCCTTAGGGGGCTCGGAGACCCAGTACTTC. The chain employs TRBV30 and TRBJ2-5; TRBD1 aligns across 7 bases. V was pared by 5 bases and J by 5 bases, with 11 bases of the junction left unmatched. CDR3 length: 14 residues. Germline CDR1 and CDR2: GTSNPN and SVGIG (reference sequence).

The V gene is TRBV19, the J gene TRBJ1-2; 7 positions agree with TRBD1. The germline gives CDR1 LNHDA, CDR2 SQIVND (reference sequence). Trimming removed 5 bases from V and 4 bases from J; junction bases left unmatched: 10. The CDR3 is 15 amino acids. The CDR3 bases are TGTGCCAGTAGTCTTCGACAGGGTGAGACCTATGGCTACACCTTC. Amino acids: CASSLRQGETYGYTF.

CDR3 sequence reads: CALRGASNEKLFF. The CDR3 nucleotides read TGTGCGCTACGGGGGGCGTCCAATGAAAAACTGTTTTTT. The chain links TRBV6-1 to TRBJ1-4; the D gene is possibly TRBD1 (6 bases). Germline CDR1 reads MNHNS; CDR2 reads SASEGT. This CDR3 is 13 amino acids long.

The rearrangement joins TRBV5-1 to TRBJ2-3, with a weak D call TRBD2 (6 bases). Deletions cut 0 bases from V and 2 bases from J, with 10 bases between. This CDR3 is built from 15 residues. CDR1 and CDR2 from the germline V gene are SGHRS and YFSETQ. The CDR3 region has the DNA TGCGCCAGCAGCTTGGGCGGGGAGAACACAGATACGCAGTATTTT. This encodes CASSLGGENTDTQYF.

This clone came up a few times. DNA of the CDR3: TGTGCCAGCAGCTTAGTGGCGGGGCGCGGAAATCAGCCCCAGCATTTT. Translation gives CASSLVAGRGNQPQHF. This chain links TRBV11-2 with TRBJ1-5; perhaps TRBD1 as D (5 bases). CDR3 size: 16 residues. The V gene's germline CDR1 is SGHAT and CDR2 FQNNGV. Trimming pared 1 base from V and 4 bases from J, leaving 14 bases between.

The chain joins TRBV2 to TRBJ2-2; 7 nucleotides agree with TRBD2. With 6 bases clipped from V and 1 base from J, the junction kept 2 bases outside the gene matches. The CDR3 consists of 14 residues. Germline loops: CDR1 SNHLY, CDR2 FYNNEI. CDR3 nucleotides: TGTGCCAGCAGGCTAGCGGTGAACACCGGGGAGCTGTTTTTT. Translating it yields CASRLAVNTGELFF.

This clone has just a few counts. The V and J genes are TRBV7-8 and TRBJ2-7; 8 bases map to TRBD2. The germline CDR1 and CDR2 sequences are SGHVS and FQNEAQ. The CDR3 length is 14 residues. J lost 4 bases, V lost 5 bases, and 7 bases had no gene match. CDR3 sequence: CASSPIAGPYEQYF. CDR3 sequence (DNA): TGTGCCAGCAGCCCGATAGCGGGGCCGTACGAGCAGTACTTC.

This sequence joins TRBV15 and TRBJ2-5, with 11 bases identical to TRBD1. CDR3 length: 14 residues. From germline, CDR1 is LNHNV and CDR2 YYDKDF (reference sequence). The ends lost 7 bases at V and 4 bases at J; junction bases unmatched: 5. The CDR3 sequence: CATKEDRGRETQYF. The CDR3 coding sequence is TGTGCCACCAAAGAGGACAGGGGGCGAGAGACCCAGTACTTC.

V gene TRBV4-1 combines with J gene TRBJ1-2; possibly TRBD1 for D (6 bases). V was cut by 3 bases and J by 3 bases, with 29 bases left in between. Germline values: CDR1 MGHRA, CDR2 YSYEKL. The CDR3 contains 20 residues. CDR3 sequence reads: CASSHPKPISRDKFHYGYTF. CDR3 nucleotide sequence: TGCGCCAGCAGCCACCCGAAGCCCATTAGCCGGGACAAATTCCACTATGGCTACACCTTC.

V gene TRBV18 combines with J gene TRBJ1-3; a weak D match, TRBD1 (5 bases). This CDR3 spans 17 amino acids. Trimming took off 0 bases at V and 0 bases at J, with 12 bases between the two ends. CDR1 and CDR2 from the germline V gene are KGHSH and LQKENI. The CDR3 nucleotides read TGTGCCAGCTCACCACCCACAGGCCCAAGCTCTGGAAACACCATATATTTT. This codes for CASSPPTGPSSGNTIYF. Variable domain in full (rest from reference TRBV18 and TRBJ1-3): NAGVMQNPRHLVRRRGQEARLRCSPMKGHSHVYWYRQLPEEGLKFMVYLQKENIIDESGMPKERFSAEFPKEGPSILRIQQVVRGDSAAYFCASSPPTGPSSGNTIYFGEGSWLTVV.